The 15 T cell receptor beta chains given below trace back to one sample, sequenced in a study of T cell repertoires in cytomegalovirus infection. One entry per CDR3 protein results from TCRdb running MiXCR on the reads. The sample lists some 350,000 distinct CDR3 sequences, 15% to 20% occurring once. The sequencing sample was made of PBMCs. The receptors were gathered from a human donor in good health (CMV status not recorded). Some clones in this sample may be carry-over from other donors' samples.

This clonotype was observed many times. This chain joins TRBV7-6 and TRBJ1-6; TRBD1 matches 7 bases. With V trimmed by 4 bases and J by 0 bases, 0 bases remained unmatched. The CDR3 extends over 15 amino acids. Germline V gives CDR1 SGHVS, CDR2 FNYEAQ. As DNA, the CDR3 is TGTGCCAGCAGCTGGGACAGCTCCTATAATTCACCCCTCCACTTT. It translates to CASSWDSSYNSPLHF. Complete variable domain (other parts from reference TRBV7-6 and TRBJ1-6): GAGVSQSPRYKVTKRGQDVALRCDPISGHVSLYWYRQALGQGPEFLTYFNYEAQQDKSGLPNDRFSAERPEGSISTLTIQRTEQRDSAMYRCASSWDSSYNSPLHFGNGTRLTVT.

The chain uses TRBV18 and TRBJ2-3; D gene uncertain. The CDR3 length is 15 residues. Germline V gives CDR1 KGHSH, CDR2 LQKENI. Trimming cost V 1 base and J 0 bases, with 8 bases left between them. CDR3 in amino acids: CASSPLLPSTDTQYF. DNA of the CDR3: TGTGCCAGCTCACCACTACTCCCTAGCACAGATACGCAGTATTTT.

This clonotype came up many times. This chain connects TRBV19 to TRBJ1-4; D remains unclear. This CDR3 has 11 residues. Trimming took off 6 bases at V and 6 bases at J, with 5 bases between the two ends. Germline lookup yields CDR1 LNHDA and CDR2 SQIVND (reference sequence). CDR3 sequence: CASSLHEKLFF. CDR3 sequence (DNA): TGTGCCAGTAGCCTACATGAAAAACTGTTTTTT.

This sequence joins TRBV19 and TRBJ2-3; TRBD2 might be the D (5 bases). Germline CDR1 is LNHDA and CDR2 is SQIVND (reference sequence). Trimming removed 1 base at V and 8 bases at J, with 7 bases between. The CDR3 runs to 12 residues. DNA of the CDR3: TGTGCCAGTAGTATAGGGGGAGTTACGCAGTATTTT. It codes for CASSIGGVTQYF.

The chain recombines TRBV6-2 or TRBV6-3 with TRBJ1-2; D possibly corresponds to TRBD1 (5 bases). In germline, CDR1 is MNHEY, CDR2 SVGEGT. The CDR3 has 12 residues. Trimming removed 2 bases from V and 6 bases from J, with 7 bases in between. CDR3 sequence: CASSYSRDGYTF. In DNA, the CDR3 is TGTGCCAGCAGTTACAGCAGGGATGGCTACACCTTC.

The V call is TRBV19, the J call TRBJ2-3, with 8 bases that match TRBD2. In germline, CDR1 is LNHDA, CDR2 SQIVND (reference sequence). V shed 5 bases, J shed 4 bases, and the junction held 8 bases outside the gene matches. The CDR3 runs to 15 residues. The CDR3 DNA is TGTGCCAGTAGTCACGGAGCGGGAGCGTCAGATACGCAGTATTTT. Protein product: CASSHGAGASDTQYF.

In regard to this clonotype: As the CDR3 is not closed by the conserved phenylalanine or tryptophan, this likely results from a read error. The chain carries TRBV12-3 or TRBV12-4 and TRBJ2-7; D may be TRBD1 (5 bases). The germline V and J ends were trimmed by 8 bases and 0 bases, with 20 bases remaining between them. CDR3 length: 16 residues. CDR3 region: CASPEGADQSSYEQYS. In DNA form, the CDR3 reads TGTGCCAGCCCCGAAGGGGCGGACCAAAGCTCCTACGAGCAGTACTCC.

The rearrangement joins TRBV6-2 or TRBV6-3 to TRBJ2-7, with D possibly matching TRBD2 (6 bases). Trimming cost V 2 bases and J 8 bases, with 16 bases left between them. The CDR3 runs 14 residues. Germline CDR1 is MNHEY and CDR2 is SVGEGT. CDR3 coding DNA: TGTGCCAGCAGTTACCCGGGACTCCTCAGGCAGCAGTACTTC. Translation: CASSYPGLLRQQYF.

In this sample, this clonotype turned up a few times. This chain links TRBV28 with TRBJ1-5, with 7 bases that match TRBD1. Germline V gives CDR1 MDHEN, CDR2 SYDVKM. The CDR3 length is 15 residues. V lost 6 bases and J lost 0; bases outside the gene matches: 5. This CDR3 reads CASRTGAYSNQPQHF. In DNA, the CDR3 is TGTGCCAGCAGAACAGGGGCATATAGCAATCAGCCCCAGCATTTT.

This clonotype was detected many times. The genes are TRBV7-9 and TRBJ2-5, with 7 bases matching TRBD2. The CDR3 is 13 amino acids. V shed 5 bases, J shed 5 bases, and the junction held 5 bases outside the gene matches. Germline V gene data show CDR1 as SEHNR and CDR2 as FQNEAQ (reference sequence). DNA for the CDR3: TGTGCCAGCAGCCCTACTAGCGAGGAGACCCAGTACTTC. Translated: CASSPTSEETQYF. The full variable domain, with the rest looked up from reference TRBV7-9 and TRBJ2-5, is DTGVSQNPRHKITKRGQNVTFRCDPISEHNRLYWYRQTLGQGPEFLTYFQNEAQLEKSRLLSDRFSAERPKGSFSTLEIQRTEQGDSAMYLCASSPTSEETQYFGPGTRLLVL.

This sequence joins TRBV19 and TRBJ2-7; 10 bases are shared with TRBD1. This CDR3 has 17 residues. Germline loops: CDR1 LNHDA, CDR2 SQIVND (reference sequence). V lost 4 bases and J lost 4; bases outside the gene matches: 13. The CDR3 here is CASSSTTGTGDYYEQYF. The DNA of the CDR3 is TGTGCCAGTAGTAGCACCACCGGGACAGGGGATTATTACGAGCAGTACTTC.

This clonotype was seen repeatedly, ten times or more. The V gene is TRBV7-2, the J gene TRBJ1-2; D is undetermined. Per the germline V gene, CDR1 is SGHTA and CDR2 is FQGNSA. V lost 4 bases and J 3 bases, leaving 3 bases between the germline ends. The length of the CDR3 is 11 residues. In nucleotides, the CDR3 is TGTGCCAGCAGCTCGGACTATGGCTACACCTTC. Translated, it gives CASSSDYGYTF.

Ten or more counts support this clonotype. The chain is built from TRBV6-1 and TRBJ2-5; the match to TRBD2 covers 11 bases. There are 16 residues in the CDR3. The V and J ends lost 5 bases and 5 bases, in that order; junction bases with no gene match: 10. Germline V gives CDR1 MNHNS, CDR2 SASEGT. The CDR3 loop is CASSPHSGRGKETQYF. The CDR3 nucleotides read TGTGCCAGCAGTCCGCATAGCGGGAGGGGCAAGGAGACCCAGTACTTC.

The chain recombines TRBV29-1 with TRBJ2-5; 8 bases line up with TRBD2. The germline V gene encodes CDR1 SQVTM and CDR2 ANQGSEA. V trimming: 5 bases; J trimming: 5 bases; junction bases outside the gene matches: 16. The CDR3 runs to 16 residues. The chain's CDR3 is CSVQIRGGLLGETQYF. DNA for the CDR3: TGCAGCGTTCAAATACGGGGGGGCCTCCTAGGGGAGACCCAGTACTTC.

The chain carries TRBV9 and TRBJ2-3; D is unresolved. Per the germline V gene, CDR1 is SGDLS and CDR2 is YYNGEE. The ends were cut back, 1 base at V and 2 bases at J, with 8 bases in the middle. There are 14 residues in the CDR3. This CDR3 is CASSVPSTTDTQYF. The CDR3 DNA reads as TGTGCCAGCAGCGTACCCTCAACCACAGATACGCAGTATTTT.